The present entry profiles one T cell receptor beta chain with its context. Its antigen remains unknown. This specimen comes from a study of immune cell composition in non-small cell lung cancer. Repertoires were generated with immunoSEQ multiplex PCR, while TCRdb's copy carries only in-frame clones and drops some. The top ten clones hold approximately 4.3% of a sample with fewer than 3,500 clones, around 70% of them seen once. Normal lung was sampled as far from the tumour as possible, at least 3 cm. The length of the CDR3 is 13 residues. Trimming left V 10 bases short and J 7 bases short, with 19 bases between. Germline CDR1 and CDR2: LNHDA and SQIVND (reference sequence). Overall study results and limits: Squamous carcinomas (approximately 80%) more often had tumour-associated clones >0.5% than adenocarcinomas (approximately 35%).

Material for sequencing was non-adjacent lung tissue. The chain is built from TRBV19 and TRBJ1-1; the D gene is possibly TRBD1 (5 bases). This TCR was sampled from a human donor with non-small cell lung cancer. CDR3 in DNA: TGTGCCACTACCCGGCGGGGGGTTGGTGAAGCTTTCTTT. This translates into CATTRRGVGEAFF. The variable domain in full, with the rest retrieved from reference TRBV19 and TRBJ1-1, is DGGITQSPKYLFRKEGQNVTLSCEQNLNHDAMYWYRQDPGQGLRLIYYSQIVNDFQKGDIAEGYSVSREKKESFPLTVTSAQKNPTAFYLCATTRRGVGEAFFGQGTRLTVV.